The 6 T cell receptor beta chains listed next were all sequenced from one sample in a study of T cell changes during pregnancy in multiple sclerosis. The method was immunoSEQ multiplex PCR; TCRdb's version includes in-frame clones alone and lacks a portion of them. This sample has 50,000 or so clones, with about 90% found just once. Sequenced here: CD4+ T cells from peripheral blood mononuclear cells, sampled in the second trimester of pregnancy. The receptors derive from a female donor with multiple sclerosis, enrolled in a pregnancy study.

The chain is built from TRBV5-4 and TRBJ1-2; D is unresolved. Trimming stripped 4 bases from V and 6 bases from J, with 16 bases between. The CDR3 consists of 14 residues. CDR1 SGHNT and CDR2 YYREEE come from the germline V gene (reference sequence). The DNA of the CDR3 is TGTGCCAGCAGCCTTGACGGAGCCATCCATGGCTACACCTTC. Its translation: CASSLDGAIHGYTF.

This chain uses TRBV19 with TRBJ1-1; D perhaps matches TRBD1 (6 bases). Germline CDR1 LNHDA, CDR2 SQIVND (reference sequence). The CDR3 length is 16 residues. V lost 4 bases to trimming and J lost 3 bases, with 18 bases between them. The CDR3 region has the DNA TGTGCCAGTAGTAACGGACAGCGCCCGGTGGACACTGAAGCTTTCTTT. Protein: CASSNGQRPVDTEAFF.

The chain carries TRBV5-1 and TRBJ2-3, with D maybe TRBD2 (6 bases). There are 13 residues in the CDR3. Germline V lookup: CDR1 SGHRS, CDR2 YFSETQ. Trimming took off 8 bases at V and 2 bases at J, with 12 bases between the two ends. CDR3 region: CASTGEYTDTQYF. The CDR3 DNA is TGCGCCAGTACGGGGGAATACACAGATACGCAGTATTTT.

This chain uses TRBV28 with TRBJ2-1; the D is unclear. Trimming took 2 bases from V and 3 from J, leaving 11 bases between them. CDR1 and CDR2 from the germline V gene are MDHEN and SYDVKM. The CDR3 runs 15 residues. For the CDR3, the DNA is TGTGCCAGCAGTTTACGGCGGCAGAGCTACAATGAGCAGTTCTTC. Translating it yields CASSLRRQSYNEQFF.

The V gene is TRBV18, the J gene TRBJ1-2; D possibly corresponds to TRBD1 (6 bases). The CDR3 contains 13 residues. Trimming took 5 bases from V and 4 from J, leaving 11 bases between them. Germline V gives CDR1 KGHSH, CDR2 LQKENI. This CDR3 reads CASSTGPGYGYTF. The CDR3 DNA reads as TGTGCCAGCTCAACAGGGCCGGGCTATGGCTACACCTTC.

The chain couples TRBV5-4 to TRBJ2-7; perhaps TRBD1 as D (6 bases). The germline V gene encodes CDR1 SGHNT and CDR2 YYREEE (reference sequence). Trimming cost V 3 bases and J 3 bases, with 19 bases left between them. The CDR3 sequence is 16 residues long. The CDR3 region has the DNA TGTGCCAGCAGCTCGCCCCAACAGGGTCGTTACTACGAGCAGTACTTC. Translation: CASSSPQQGRYYEQYF.